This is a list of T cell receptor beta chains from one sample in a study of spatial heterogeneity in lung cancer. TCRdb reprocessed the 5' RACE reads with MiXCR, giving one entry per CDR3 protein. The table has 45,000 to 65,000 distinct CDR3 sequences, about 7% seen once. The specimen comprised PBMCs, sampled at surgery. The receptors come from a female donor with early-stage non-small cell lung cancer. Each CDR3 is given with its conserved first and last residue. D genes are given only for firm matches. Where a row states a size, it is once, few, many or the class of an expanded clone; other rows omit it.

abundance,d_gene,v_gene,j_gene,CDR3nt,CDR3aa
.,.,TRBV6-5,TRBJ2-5,TGTGCCAGCAGTCCTACCTACCAAGAGACCCAGTACTTC,CASSPTYQETQYF
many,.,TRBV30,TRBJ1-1,TGTGCCTGGAGTATGGGGGGGTTTGAAGCTTTCTTT,CAWSMGGFEAFF
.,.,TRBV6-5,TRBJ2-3,TGTGCCAGCAGTTACTCGACGGGGACCTCTAGCACAGATACGCAGTATTTT,CASSYSTGTSSTDTQYF
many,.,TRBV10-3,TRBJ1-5,TGTGCCATCAGTGAATTAGGGGATAGTCAGCCCCAGCATTTT,CAISELGDSQPQHF
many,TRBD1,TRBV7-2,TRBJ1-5,TGTGCCAGCAGCCACGGGGACAGGGTGCAGCCCCAGCATTTT,CASSHGDRVQPQHF
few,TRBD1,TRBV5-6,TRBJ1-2,TGTGCCAGCAGCTTGGGGGGCCCGGGACAGGGAGGCTTATATGGCTACACCTTC,CASSLGGPGQGGLYGYTF
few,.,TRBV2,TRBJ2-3,TGTGCCAGCAGTGGGGCGGGTGATACGCAGTATTTT,CASSGAGDTQYF
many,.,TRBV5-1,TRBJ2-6,TGCGCCAGCAGCCCCTTACAGGGATTGCGATCTGGGGCCAACGTCCTGACTTTC,CASSPLQGLRSGANVLTF
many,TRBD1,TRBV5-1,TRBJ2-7,TGCGCCAGCAGCTTAAGAACCGGGACAGGGCACGAGCAGTACTTC,CASSLRTGTGHEQYF
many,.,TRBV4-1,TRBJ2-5,TGCGCCAGCAGCCAAAGGGAGAGAGAGACCCAGTACTTC,CASSQRERETQYF
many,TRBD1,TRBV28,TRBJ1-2,TGTGCCAGCATGCCGGGACAGGCTTACTATGGCTACACCTTC,CASMPGQAYYGYTF
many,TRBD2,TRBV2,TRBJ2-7,TGTGCCAGCAGTGTACAAGCGGGGGCCTTCTACGAGCAGTACTTC,CASSVQAGAFYEQYF
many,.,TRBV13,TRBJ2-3,TGTGCCAGCAGCTTATTCGGAGGGAGCCTCACAGATACGCAGTATTTT,CASSLFGGSLTDTQYF
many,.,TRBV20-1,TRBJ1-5,TGCAGTGCTAGTTCCAGAACGAATCAGCCCCAGCATTTT,CSASSRTNQPQHF
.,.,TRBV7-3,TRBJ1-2,TGTGCCAGCAGTCTCTACGGGGGTAATGGCTACACCTTC,CASSLYGGNGYTF
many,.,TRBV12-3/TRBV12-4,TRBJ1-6,TGTGCCAGCAGTTTCGCGGGTTACGATAATTCACCCCTCCACTTT,CASSFAGYDNSPLHF
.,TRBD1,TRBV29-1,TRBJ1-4,TGCAGCGTCCAGGTGTCGGGACAGGGGGGTGAAAAACTGTTTTTT,CSVQVSGQGGEKLFF
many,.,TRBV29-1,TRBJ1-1,TGCAGCGTTTCGGACGGGAACACTGAAGCTTTCTTT,CSVSDGNTEAFF
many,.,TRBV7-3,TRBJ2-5,TGTGCCAGCAGCACCGGACGTCACCAAGAGACCCAGTACTTC,CASSTGRHQETQYF
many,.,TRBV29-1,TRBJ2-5,TGCAGCGTTGAAGATGAGAGGTGGTGGGGGTCCCAAGAGACCCAGTACTTC,CSVEDERWWGSQETQYF
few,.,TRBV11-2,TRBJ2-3,TGTGCCAGCAGCACGACAGGTTCCAGGACGCAGTATTTT,CASSTTGSRTQYF
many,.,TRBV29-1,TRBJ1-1,TGCAGCGTTGCCTTGTACCCGTCGAACACTGAAGCTTTCTTT,CSVALYPSNTEAFF
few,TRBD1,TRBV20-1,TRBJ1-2,TGCAGTGCTAGAGTTCGGGACAGGGATTATGGCTACACCTTC,CSARVRDRDYGYTF
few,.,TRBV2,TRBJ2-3,TGTGCCAGCAGTGAGTTAGCGGATACGCAGTATTTT,CASSELADTQYF
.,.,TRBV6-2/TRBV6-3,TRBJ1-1,TGTGCCAGCAGTTCACCGGACCCCGCGAGGACTGAAGCTTTCTTT,CASSSPDPARTEAFF
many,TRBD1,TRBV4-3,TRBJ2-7,TGCGCCAGCTCCACTAGGACAGGGGACTACGAGCAGTACTTC,CASSTRTGDYEQYF
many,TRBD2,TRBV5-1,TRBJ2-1,TGCGCCAGCAGCTTAATCGCGGGGGGGCCGGGTAATGAGCAGTTCTTC,CASSLIAGGPGNEQFF
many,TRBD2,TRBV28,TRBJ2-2,TGTGCCAGCGAGACTAGCGGGGGCCCAACCGGGGAGCTGTTTTTT,CASETSGGPTGELFF
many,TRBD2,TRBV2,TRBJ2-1,TGTGCCAGCAGTGAACTAGCGGGGGGCTGGAATGAGCAGTTCTTC,CASSELAGGWNEQFF
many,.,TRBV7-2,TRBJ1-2,TGTGCCAGCAGCTTAGCGGGACCTGGCTACACCTTC,CASSLAGPGYTF
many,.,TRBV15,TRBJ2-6,TGTGCCACCACTATCGACGGGCCCCTAGGTGGGGCCAACGTCCTGACTTTC,CATTIDGPLGGANVLTF
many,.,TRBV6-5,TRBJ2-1,TGTGCCAGCAGTCCTACCCGGGGGTACAATGAGCAGTTCTTC,CASSPTRGYNEQFF
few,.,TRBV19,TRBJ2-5,TGTGCCAGTAGTAGATCGTACCAAGAGACCCAGTACTTC,CASSRSYQETQYF
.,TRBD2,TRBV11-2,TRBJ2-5,TGTGCCAGCAGCTCCGGACTAGCGGGGGGGATGGAGACCCAGTACTTC,CASSSGLAGGMETQYF
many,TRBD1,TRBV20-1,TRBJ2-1,TGCAGTGCTAGACTGGGACAGGGGGTAGTATACAATGAGCAGTTCTTC,CSARLGQGVVYNEQFF
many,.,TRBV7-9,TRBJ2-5,TGTGCCAGCAGCCTCTACATTGAAGAGACCCAGTACTTC,CASSLYIEETQYF
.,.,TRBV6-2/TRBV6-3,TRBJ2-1,TGTGCCAGCAGACCTCCGGCAAGGGATGAGCAGTTCTTC,CASRPPARDEQFF
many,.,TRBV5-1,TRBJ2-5,TGCGCCAGCAGGTCCACGACCCAAGAGACCCAGTACTTC,CASRSTTQETQYF
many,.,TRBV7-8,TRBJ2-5,TGTGCCAGCAGCTTAGTGGTAGGGTTGGAGACCCAGTACTTC,CASSLVVGLETQYF
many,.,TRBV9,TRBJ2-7,TGTGCCAGCAGCGTAGGAGGTTGGGGGCAATACGAGCAGTACTTC,CASSVGGWGQYEQYF
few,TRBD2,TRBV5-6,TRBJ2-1,TGTGCCAGCACCAGCGGGGGGGCCGCCTCCTACAATGAGCAGTTCTTC,CASTSGGAASYNEQFF
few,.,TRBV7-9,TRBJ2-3,TGTGCCAGCAGCTTCGGCGGAGGACCCCGCACAGATACGCAGTATTTT,CASSFGGGPRTDTQYF
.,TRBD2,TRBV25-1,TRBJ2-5,TGTGCCAGCAGTGAAGGCCGACTAGCGGGGGGCCTGGAGACCCAGTACTTC,CASSEGRLAGGLETQYF
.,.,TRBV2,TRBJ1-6,TGTGCCAGCAGTGAAGGGCGGAATTCACCCCTCCACTTT,CASSEGRNSPLHF
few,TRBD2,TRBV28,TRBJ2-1,TGTGCCAGCAAGGGAGGGGTAGATGAGCAGTTCTTC,CASKGGVDEQFF
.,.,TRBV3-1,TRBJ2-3,TGTGCCAGCAGCCGAGCGGAGGCGCAGTATTTT,CASSRAEAQYF
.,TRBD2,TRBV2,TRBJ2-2,TGTGCCCGCGTGGAGAAGCGGGGATCGAACACCGGGGAGCTGTTTTTT,CARVEKRGSNTGELFF
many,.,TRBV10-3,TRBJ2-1,TGTGCCATCAGTGAGAGGTTAGGGGAGCAGTTCTTC,CAISERLGEQFF
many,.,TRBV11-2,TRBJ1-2,TGTGCCAGCAGCCTCCGGAATTCTGGCTACACCTTC,CASSLRNSGYTF
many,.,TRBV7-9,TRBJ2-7,TGTGCCAGCAGCTACTTTCAGGGAACCTCCTACGAGCAGTACTTC,CASSYFQGTSYEQYF
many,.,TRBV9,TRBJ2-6,TGTGCCAGCAGCGTGGGGGACTCTGGGGCCAACGTCCTGACTTTC,CASSVGDSGANVLTF
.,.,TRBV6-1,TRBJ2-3,TGTGCCAGCAAACAGTTGACAGATACGCAGTATTTT,CASKQLTDTQYF
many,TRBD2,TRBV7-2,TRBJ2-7,TGTGCCAGCAGCTCGATCGGGGGGGCGGGCTCCTACGAGCAGTACTTC,CASSSIGGAGSYEQYF
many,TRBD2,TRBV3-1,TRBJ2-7,TGTGCCAGCAGCCACGGAGGACTAGTGGAGTACTTC,CASSHGGLVEYF
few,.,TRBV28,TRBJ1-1,TGTGCCAGCAGTCTCGCGGAGAACACTGAAGCTTTCTTT,CASSLAENTEAFF
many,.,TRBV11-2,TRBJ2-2,TGTGCCAGCAGCCTGGACGGGCGGCCCGGGGAGCTGTTTTTT,CASSLDGRPGELFF
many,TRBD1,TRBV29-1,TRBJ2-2,TGCAGCGTGATGGACAGGGTGAACGCCGGGGAGCTGTTTTTT,CSVMDRVNAGELFF
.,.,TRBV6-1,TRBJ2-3,TGTGCCAGCAGTGAAGCGAGACGTCGAGATACGCAGTATTTT,CASSEARRRDTQYF
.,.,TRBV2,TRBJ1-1,TGTGCCAGCAAGCCAGGTTGGGTGACTGAAGCTTTCTTT,CASKPGWVTEAFF